These 12 T cell receptor beta chains came from one sample sequenced in a study of cytomegalovirus exposure and HLA in healthy donors. 60 Vbeta and 13 Jbeta primers were used in PCR. Libraries were prepared by immunoSEQ multiplex PCR; TCRdb keeps only in-frame clonotypes and omits some of them. Among about 130,000 clones, over 80% were seen once, and the ten largest hold approximately 1%. The specimen was PBMCs. The receptors derive from a boy younger than 18 in good health and CMV-seronegative.

V gene TRBV5-1 combines with J gene TRBJ1-5; possible D gene TRBD1, 5 bases. The CDR3 length is 14 residues. Trimming stripped 2 bases from V and 2 bases from J, with 8 bases between. Germline lookup yields CDR1 SGHRS and CDR2 YFSETQ. The CDR3 DNA reads as TGCGCCAGCAGCTTTCAGGGTGGCAATCAGCCCCAGCATTTT. Translated: CASSFQGGNQPQHF. Filled out from reference TRBV5-1 and TRBJ1-5, the complete variable domain reads KAGVTQTPRYLIKTRGQQVTLSCSPISGHRSVSWYQQTPGQGLQFLFEYFSETQRNKGNFPGRFSGRQFSNSRSEMNVSTLELGDSALYLCASSFQGGNQPQHFGDGTRLSIL.

This clone was seen a single time. This chain uses TRBV7-2 with TRBJ2-5; 11 bases match TRBD2. V lost 8 bases to trimming and J lost 5 bases; unmatched junction nucleotides: 7. Germline CDR1 is SGHTA and CDR2 is FQGNSA. The CDR3 has 14 residues. CDR3 amino acids: CASETSGRSETQYF. The CDR3, as DNA: TGTGCCAGCGAAACTAGCGGGAGAAGCGAGACCCAGTACTTC.

A few counts support this clone. The chain carries TRBV29-1 and TRBJ2-1, with 8 bases lining up with TRBD1. V was clipped by 1 base and J by 6 bases; unmatched bases: 5. The germline gives CDR1 SQVTM, CDR2 ANQGSEA. The CDR3 is 14 residues long. The CDR3 DNA follows: TGCAGCGTTGAAGGGACAGGGTCGTCCAATGAGCAGTTCTTC. Its protein product is CSVEGTGSSNEQFF.

The chain has TRBV9 and TRBJ2-3; D remains unclear. Germline values: CDR1 SGDLS, CDR2 YYNGEE. CDR3 length equals 11 residues. Trimming stripped 0 bases from V and 6 bases from J, with 2 bases between. CDR3 region: CASSVADTQYF. Written as DNA, the CDR3 is TGTGCCAGCAGCGTAGCGGATACGCAGTATTTT.

The CDR3 sequence: CASSLVGDNYGYTF. Written as DNA, the CDR3 is TGTGCCAGCAGCTTAGTAGGGGATAACTATGGCTACACCTTC. The chain employs TRBV11-3 and TRBJ1-2; a weak D match, TRBD1 (5 bases). Between the trimmed V and J ends, which lost 1 base and 1 base, there was a span of 7 bases. CDR3 length: 14 amino acids. Germline V gives CDR1 SGHNT, CDR2 YENEEA.

The chain carries TRBV5-1 and TRBJ2-7, with TRBD1 matching over 9 bases. The germline V gene encodes CDR1 SGHRS and CDR2 YFSETQ. The CDR3 is made up of 15 amino acids. Trimming cost V 0 bases and J 3 bases; bases outside gene matches: 4. CDR3 loop: CASSLAGTGSYEQYF. The CDR3 coding sequence is TGCGCCAGCAGCTTGGCCGGGACAGGGAGCTACGAGCAGTACTTC.

This clone occurred once. The gene calls are TRBV27 and TRBJ1-1; no definite D call. The CDR3 is made up of 13 amino acids. V lost 2 bases and J lost 3, with 7 bases in between. CDR1 MNHEY and CDR2 SMNVEV come from the germline V gene (reference sequence). CDR3 coding DNA: TGTGCCAGCAGTTTAAGAGGGTACACTGAAGCTTTCTTT. Residues: CASSLRGYTEAFF.

The chain is built from TRBV6-6 and TRBJ1-2; the D is unclear. With 6 bases removed from V and 2 bases from J, the gap between germline ends came to 10 bases. Per germline, CDR1 MNHNY and CDR2 SVGAGI (reference sequence). This CDR3 region has 13 residues. CDR3 region: CASSPGSNYGYTF. The CDR3 DNA reads as TGTGCCAGCAGCCCGGGGAGCAACTATGGCTACACCTTC.

This clone was seen a single time. The rearrangement uses TRBV30 and TRBJ1-5; TRBD1 matches at 7 bases. Per the germline V gene, CDR1 is GTSNPN and CDR2 is SVGIG (reference sequence). This CDR3 contains 19 residues. V shed 0 bases, J shed 1 base, and the junction held 15 bases outside the gene matches. The chain's CDR3 is CAWSVSRQGVRWSNQPQHF. In DNA, the CDR3 is TGTGCCTGGAGTGTATCCCGGCAGGGGGTTCGATGGAGCAATCAGCCCCAGCATTTT. Variable domain in full (rest from reference TRBV30 and TRBJ1-5): SQTIHQWPATLVQPVGSPLSLECTVEGTSNPNLYWYRQAAGRGLQLLFYSVGIGQISSEVPQNLSASRPQDRQFILSSKKLLLSDSGFYLCAWSVSRQGVRWSNQPQHFGDGTRLSIL.

The J gene is TRBJ2-1, the V gene TRBV6-1; D is perhaps TRBD2 (5 bases). The ends were cut back, 7 bases at V and 7 bases at J, with 17 bases in the middle. CDR3 length equals 14 residues. Germline V gene lookup returns CDR1 MNHNS and CDR2 SASEGT. CDR3 sequence reads: CASNFYTSGNEQFF. As DNA, the CDR3 is TGTGCCAGCAACTTTTACACCTCGGGGAATGAGCAGTTCTTC.

The chain has TRBV7-3 and TRBJ2-1, with TRBD1 identical over 11 bases. The CDR3 is 15 amino acids. Trimming took 5 bases from V and 7 from J; bases not matched to a gene: 7. The V gene's germline CDR1 is SGHTA and CDR2 FQGTGA. The CDR3 here is CASSLGTGGGNEQFF. CDR3 DNA: TGTGCCAGCAGCCTCGGGACAGGGGGGGGTAATGAGCAGTTCTTC.

The V and J genes are TRBV6-5 and TRBJ2-7, with 9 bases aligning to TRBD1. The CDR3 sequence is 16 residues long. Germline-derived CDR1 and CDR2 are MNHEY and SVGAGI. V shed 2 bases, J shed 2 bases, and the junction held 7 bases outside the gene matches. DNA of the CDR3: TGTGCCAGCAGTTACCCTAATAGACAGGGGGCCTACGAGCAGTACTTC. It translates to CASSYPNRQGAYEQYF.